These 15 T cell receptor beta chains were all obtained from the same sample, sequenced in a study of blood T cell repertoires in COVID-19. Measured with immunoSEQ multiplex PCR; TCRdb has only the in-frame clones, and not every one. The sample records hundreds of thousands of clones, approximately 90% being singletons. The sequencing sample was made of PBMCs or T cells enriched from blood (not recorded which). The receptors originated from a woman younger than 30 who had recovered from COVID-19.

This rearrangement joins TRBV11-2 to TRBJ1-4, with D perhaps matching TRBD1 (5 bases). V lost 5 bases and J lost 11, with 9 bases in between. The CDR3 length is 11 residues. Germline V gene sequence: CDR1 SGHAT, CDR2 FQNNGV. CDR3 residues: CASSADTKLFF. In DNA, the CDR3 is TGTGCCAGCAGCGCGGACACTAAACTGTTTTTT.

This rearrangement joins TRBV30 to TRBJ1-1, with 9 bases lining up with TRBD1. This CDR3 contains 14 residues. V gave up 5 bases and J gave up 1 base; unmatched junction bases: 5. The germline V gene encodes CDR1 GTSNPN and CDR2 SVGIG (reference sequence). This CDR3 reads CAWLLQGANTEAFF. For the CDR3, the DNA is TGTGCCTGGCTCCTACAGGGGGCGAACACTGAAGCTTTCTTT.

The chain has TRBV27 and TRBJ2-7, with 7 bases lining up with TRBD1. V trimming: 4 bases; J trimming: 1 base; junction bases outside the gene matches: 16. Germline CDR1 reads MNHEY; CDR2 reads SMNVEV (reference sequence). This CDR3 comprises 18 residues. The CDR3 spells CASSSTGASPSYSYEQYF. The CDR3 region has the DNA TGTGCCAGCAGTTCTACAGGGGCCTCACCCTCTTATTCCTACGAGCAGTACTTC.

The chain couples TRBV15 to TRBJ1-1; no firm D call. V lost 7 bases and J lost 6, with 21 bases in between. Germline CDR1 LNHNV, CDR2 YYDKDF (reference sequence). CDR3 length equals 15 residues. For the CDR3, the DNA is TGTGCCACCAATCACCATACGCGGGAGAAACCTGAAGCTTTCTTT. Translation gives CATNHHTREKPEAFF.

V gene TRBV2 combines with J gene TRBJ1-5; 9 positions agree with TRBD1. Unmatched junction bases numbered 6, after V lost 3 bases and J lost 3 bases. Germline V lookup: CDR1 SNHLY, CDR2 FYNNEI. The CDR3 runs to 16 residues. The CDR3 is CASSDHGTGNNQPQHF. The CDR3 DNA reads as TGTGCCAGCAGTGATCATGGGACAGGGAACAATCAGCCCCAGCATTTT. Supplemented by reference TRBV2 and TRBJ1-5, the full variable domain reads EPEVTQTPSHQVTQMGQEVILRCVPISNHLYFYWYRQILGQKVEFLVSFYNNEISEKSEIFDDQFSVERPDGSNFTLKIRSTKLEDSAMYFCASSDHGTGNNQPQHFGDGTRLSIL.

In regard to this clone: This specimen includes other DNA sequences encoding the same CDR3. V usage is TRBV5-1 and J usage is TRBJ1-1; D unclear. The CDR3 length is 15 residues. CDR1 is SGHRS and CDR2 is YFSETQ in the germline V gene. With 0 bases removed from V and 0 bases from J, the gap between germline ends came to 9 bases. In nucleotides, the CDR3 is TGCGCCAGCAGCTTGGCAGGCAGGTTGAACACTGAAGCTTTCTTT. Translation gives CASSLAGRLNTEAFF.

This CDR3 is CASSYTRGYNSPLHF. CDR3 nucleotides: TGTGCCAGCAGTTACACTCGGGGTTATAATTCACCCCTCCACTTT. The gene calls are TRBV6-5 and TRBJ1-6; D ambiguous. The CDR3 runs to 15 residues. Germline lookup yields CDR1 MNHEY and CDR2 SVGAGI. V was cut by 2 bases and J by 4 bases, with 9 bases left in between.

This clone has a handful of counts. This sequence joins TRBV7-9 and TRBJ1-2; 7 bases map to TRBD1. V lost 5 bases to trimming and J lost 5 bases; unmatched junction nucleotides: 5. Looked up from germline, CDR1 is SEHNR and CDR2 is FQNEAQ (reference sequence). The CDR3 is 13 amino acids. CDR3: CASSQTGTYGYTF. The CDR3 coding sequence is TGTGCCAGCAGCCAGACAGGGACATATGGCTACACCTTC.

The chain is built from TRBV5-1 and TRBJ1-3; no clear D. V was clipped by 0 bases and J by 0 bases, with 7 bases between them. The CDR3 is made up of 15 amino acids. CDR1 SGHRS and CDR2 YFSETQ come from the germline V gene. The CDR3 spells CASSLGAFSGNTIYF. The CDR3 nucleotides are TGCGCCAGCAGCTTGGGGGCCTTCTCTGGAAACACCATATATTTT. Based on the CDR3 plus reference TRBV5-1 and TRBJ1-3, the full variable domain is KAGVTQTPRYLIKTRGQQVTLSCSPISGHRSVSWYQQTPGQGLQFLFEYFSETQRNKGNFPGRFSGRQFSNSRSEMNVSTLELGDSALYLCASSLGAFSGNTIYFGEGSWLTVV.

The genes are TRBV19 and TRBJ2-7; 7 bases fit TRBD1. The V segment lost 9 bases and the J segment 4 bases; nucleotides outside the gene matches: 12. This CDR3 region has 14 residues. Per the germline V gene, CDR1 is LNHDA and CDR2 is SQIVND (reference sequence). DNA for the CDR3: TGTGCCAGCAGCGACCGGGACAGTCAATACGAGCAGTACTTC. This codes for CASSDRDSQYEQYF.

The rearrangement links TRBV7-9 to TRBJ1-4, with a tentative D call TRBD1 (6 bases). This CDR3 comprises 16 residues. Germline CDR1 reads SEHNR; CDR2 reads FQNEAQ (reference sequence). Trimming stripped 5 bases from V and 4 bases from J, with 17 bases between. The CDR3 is CASSPRGGRFNEKLFF. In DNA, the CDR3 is TGTGCCAGCAGCCCGAGGGGGGGGCGGTTTAATGAAAAACTGTTTTTT.

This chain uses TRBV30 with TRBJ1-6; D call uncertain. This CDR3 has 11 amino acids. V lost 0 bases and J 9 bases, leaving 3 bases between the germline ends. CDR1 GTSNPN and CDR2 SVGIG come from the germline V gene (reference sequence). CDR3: CAWSVLSPLHF. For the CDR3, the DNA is TGTGCCTGGAGTGTACTTTCACCCCTCCACTTT.

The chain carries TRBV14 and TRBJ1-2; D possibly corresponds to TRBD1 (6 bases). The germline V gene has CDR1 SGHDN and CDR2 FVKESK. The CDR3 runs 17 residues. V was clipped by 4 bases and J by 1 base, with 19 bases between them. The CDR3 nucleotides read TGTGCCAGCAGCCCGTTTCCAGGGGCGACCCTTAACTATGGCTACACCTTC. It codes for CASSPFPGATLNYGYTF.

The CDR3 DNA reads TGTGCCAGCAGCTACGGACAGGGGGCGGACGGCTACACCTTC. This translates into CASSYGQGADGYTF. The chain links TRBV7-9 to TRBJ1-2, with TRBD1 matching 11 bases. The junction had 6 bases not matched to a gene; V was cut back by 4 bases and J by 8 bases. From germline, CDR1 is SEHNR and CDR2 FQNEAQ (reference sequence). The CDR3 is 14 residues long.

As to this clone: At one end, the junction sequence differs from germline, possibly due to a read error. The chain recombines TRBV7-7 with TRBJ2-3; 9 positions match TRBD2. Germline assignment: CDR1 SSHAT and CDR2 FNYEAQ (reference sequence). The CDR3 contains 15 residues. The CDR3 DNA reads TGTGCTAGCAGCTTGACTAGCGGACCCACAGATACGCAGTATTTT. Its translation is CASSLTSGPTDTQYF.